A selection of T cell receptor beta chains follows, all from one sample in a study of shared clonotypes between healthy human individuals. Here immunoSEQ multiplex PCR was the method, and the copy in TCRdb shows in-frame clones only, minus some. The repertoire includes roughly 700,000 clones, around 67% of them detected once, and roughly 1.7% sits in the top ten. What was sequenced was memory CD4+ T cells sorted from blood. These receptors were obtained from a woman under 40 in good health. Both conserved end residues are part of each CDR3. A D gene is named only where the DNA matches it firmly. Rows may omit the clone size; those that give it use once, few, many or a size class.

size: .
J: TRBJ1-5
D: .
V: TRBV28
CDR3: CASSLLGQGGQPQHF
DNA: TGTGCCAGCAGTTTATTGGGGCAGGGCGGTCAGCCCCAGCATTTT

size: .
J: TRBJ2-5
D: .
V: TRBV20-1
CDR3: CSARTQETQYF
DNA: TGCAGTGCTAGAACACAAGAGACCCAGTACTTC

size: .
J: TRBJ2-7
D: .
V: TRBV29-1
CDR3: CSVDDRMLGEQYF
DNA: TGCAGCGTCGACGACAGGATGTTAGGCGAGCAGTACTTC

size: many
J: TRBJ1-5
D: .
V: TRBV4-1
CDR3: CASSQDRNNQPQHF
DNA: TGCGCCAGCAGCCAGGACCGTAACAATCAGCCCCAGCATTTT

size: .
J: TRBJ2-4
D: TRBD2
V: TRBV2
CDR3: CASNPDPSGGAKNIQYF
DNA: TGTGCCAGCAACCCCGACCCTAGCGGTGGAGCCAAAAACATTCAGTACTTC

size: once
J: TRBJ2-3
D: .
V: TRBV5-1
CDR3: CASSQGGATDTQYF
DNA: TGCGCCAGCAGCCAGGGCGGGGCCACAGATACGCAGTATTTT

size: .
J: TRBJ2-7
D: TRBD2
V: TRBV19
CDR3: CASSQRGVSYEQYF
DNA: TGTGCCAGTAGCCAGCGGGGTGTCTCCTACGAGCAGTACTTC

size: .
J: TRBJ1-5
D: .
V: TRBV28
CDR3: CASSLGGQVNQPQHF
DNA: TGTGCCAGCAGTTTAGGGGGGCAGGTCAATCAGCCCCAGCATTTT

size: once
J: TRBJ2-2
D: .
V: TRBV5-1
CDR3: CASSFALGTGELFF
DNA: TGCGCCAGCAGCTTCGCCCTAGGCACCGGGGAGCTGTTTTTT

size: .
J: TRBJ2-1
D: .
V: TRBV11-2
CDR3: CASSLDRQEQFF
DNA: TGTGCCAGCAGCTTAGATAGACAGGAGCAGTTCTTC

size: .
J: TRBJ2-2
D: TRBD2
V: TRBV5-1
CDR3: CASSILAGTNTGELFF
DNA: TGCGCCAGCAGCATACTAGCGGGGACGAACACCGGGGAGCTGTTTTTT

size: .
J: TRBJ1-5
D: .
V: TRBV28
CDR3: CASSAWTVNSNQPQHF
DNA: TGTGCCAGCAGCGCCTGGACGGTAAATAGCAATCAGCCCCAGCATTTT

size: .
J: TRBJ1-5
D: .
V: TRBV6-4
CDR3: CASSDSRQALRQPQHF
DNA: TGTGCCAGCAGTGACTCAAGACAGGCCCTGCGGCAGCCCCAGCATTTT

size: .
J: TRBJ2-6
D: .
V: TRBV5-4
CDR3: CASSLPTGANVLTF
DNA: TGTGCCAGCAGCCTGCCGACGGGGGCCAACGTCCTGACTTTC

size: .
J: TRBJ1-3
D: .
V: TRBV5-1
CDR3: CASSESLSSGNTIYF
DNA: TGCGCCAGCTCCGAGTCCCTTTCCTCTGGAAACACCATATATTTT

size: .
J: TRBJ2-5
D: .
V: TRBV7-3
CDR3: CASSLSTQETQYF
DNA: TGTGCCAGCAGCTTATCGACTCAAGAGACCCAGTACTTC

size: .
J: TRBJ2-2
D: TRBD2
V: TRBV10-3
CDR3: CAISSAAGGPSGELFF
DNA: TGTGCCATCAGTTCAGCGGCGGGAGGGCCTTCCGGGGAGCTGTTTTTT

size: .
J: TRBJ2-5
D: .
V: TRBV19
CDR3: CASSIKETQYF
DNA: TGTGCCAGTAGTATCAAGGAGACCCAGTACTTC

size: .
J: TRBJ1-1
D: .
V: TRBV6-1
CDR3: CASSEAPRVGTEAFF
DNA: TGTGCCAGCAGTGAAGCGCCAAGGGTTGGGACTGAAGCTTTCTTT

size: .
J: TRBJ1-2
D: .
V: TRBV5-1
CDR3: CASSLSTSYGYTF
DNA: TGCGCCAGCAGCTTGTCAACTAGCTATGGCTACACCTTC

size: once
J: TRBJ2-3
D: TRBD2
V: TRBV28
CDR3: CARSLPGLAGEDTQYF
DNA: TGTGCCCGCAGTCTACCGGGACTAGCGGGAGAAGATACGCAGTATTTT

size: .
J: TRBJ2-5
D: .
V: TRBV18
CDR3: CASSPPEGRETQYF
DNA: TGTGCCAGCTCACCACCGGAAGGGCGGGAGACCCAGTACTTC

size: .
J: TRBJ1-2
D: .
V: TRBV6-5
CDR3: CASKQGFYGYTF
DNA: TGTGCCAGCAAACAGGGATTCTATGGCTACACCTTC

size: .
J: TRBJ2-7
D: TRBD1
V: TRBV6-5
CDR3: CASSSDRDSEQYF
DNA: TGTGCCAGCAGCTCGGACAGGGATAGCGAGCAGTACTTC

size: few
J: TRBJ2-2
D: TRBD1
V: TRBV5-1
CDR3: CASRQDAGGTGELFF
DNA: TGCGCCAGCAGACAGGATGCAGGGGGAACCGGGGAGCTGTTTTTT

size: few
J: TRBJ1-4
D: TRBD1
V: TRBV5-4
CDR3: CASSLGDRFGEKLFF
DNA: TGTGCCAGCAGCTTGGGGGACAGGTTTGGGGAAAAACTGTTTTTT

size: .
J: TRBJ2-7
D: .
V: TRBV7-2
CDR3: CASSLYSAGSSYEQYF
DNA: TGTGCCAGCAGCTTATACTCGGCAGGGAGCTCCTACGAGCAGTACTTC

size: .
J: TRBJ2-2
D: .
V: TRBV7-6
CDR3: CATQGWGNTGELFF
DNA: TGTGCCACCCAGGGTTGGGGGAACACCGGGGAGCTGTTTTTT

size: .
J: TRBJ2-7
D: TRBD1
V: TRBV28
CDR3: CASRNGQGGEQYF
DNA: TGTGCCAGCCGAAACGGACAGGGTGGCGAGCAGTACTTC

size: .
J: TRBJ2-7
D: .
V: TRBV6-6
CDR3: CASSYETGHSNF
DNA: TGTGCCAGCAGTTACGAGACGGGACATAGTAACTTC

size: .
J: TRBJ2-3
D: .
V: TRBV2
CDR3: CASFTDTQYF
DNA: TGTGCCAGCTTCACAGATACGCAGTATTTT

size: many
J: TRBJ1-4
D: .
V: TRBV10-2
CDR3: CASSLSNEKLFF
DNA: TGCGCCAGCAGTCTGAGTAATGAAAAACTGTTTTTT

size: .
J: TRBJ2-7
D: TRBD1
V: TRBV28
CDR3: CASSLFGQAYEQYF
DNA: TGTGCCAGCAGTTTATTCGGACAGGCCTACGAGCAGTACTTC

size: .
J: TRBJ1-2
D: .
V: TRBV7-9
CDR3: CASSLEDHGYTF
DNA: TGTGCCAGCAGCTTAGAAGATCATGGCTACACCTTC

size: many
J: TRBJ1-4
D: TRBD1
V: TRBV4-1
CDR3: CASSQGNFGTGLGEKLFF
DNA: TGCGCCAGCAGCCAAGGCAATTTTGGGACAGGGCTAGGAGAAAAACTGTTTTTT

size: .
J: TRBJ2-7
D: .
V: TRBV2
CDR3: CASSGDQAHEQYF
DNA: TGTGCCAGCAGTGGCGATCAGGCCCACGAGCAGTACTTC

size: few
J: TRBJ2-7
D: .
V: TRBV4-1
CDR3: CASSHNDRDFYEQYF
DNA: TGCGCCAGCAGCCACAATGACAGAGACTTCTACGAGCAGTACTTC

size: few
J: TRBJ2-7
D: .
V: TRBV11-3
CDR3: CASSLSRSYYEQYF
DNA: TGTGCCAGCAGCTTATCCAGGTCATACTACGAGCAGTACTTC

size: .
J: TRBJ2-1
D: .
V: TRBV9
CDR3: CASTPVPAGTYNEQFF
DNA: TGTGCCAGCACCCCAGTCCCAGCGGGCACCTACAATGAGCAGTTCTTC

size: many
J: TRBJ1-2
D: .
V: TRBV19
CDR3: CASTRGQVNYGYTF
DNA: TGTGCCAGTACCCGAGGGCAGGTGAACTATGGCTACACCTTC

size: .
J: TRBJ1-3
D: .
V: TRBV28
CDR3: CASSFTSGADTIYF
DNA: TGTGCCAGCAGTTTCACATCCGGGGCAGACACCATATATTTT

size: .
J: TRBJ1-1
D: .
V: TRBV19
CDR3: CASRTSSQGGGSTEAFF
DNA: TGTGCCAGTAGAACCTCTAGCCAGGGAGGCGGTTCTACTGAAGCTTTCTTT

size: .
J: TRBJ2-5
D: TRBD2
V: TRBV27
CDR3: CASSLVPDVGRRRGTQYF
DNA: TGTGCCAGCAGTTTAGTACCAGACGTCGGGAGGCGCCGGGGGACCCAGTACTTC

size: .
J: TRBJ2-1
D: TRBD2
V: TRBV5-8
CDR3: CASSLGSSGRGYNEQFF
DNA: TGTGCCAGCAGCTTGGGTTCTAGCGGGAGGGGATACAATGAGCAGTTCTTC

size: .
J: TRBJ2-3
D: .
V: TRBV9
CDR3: CASSVQGRGDTQYF
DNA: TGTGCCAGCAGCGTCCAGGGACGGGGGGATACGCAGTATTTT

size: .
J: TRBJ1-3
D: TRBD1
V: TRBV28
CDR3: CASSFRRGTGTVSGNTIYF
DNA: TGTGCCAGCAGTTTCCGTCGAGGGACAGGGACCGTCTCTGGAAACACCATATATTTT

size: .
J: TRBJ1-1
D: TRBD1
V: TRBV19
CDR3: CASSMGDRRYTEAFF
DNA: TGTGCCAGTAGTATGGGGGACAGACGGTACACTGAAGCTTTCTTT

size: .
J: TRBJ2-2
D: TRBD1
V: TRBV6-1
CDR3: CASRRQGDTGELFF
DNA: TGTGCCAGCAGAAGACAGGGAGACACCGGGGAGCTGTTTTTT

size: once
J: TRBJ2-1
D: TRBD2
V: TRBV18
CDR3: CASSAGLAGARSYNEQFF
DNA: TGTGCCAGCTCCGCGGGACTAGCGGGAGCCCGGTCCTACAATGAGCAGTTCTTC

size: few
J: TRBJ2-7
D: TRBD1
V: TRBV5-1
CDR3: CASSIGQGVREQYF
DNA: TGCGCCAGCAGCATAGGACAGGGGGTCCGGGAGCAGTACTTC

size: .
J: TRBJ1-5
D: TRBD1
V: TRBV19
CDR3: CASSIRQGAGRDQPQHF
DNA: TGTGCCAGTAGTATAAGACAGGGGGCAGGAAGGGATCAGCCCCAGCATTTT

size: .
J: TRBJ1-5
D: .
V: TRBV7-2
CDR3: CASRPGRVEKPQHF
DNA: TGTGCCAGCAGACCGGGACGGGTGGAAAAGCCCCAGCATTTT

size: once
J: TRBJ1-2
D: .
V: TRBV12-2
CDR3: CASRLFIPALTGNYGYTF
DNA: TGTGCAAGTCGCTTATTCATCCCGGCGCTGACCGGTAACTATGGCTACACCTTC

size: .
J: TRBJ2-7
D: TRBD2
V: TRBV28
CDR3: CASSIPSGAPYEQYF
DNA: TGTGCCAGCAGCATCCCTAGCGGGGCTCCCTACGAGCAGTACTTC

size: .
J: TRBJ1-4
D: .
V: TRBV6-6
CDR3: CASSYEGFEKLFF
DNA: TGTGCCAGCAGTTACGAAGGATTCGAAAAACTGTTTTTT